A selection of T cell receptor beta chains follows, all from one sample in a study of CD8+CD57+ T cells in acquired aplastic anemia. TCRdb ran MiXCR on the reads and lists one entry per CDR3 protein. Of hundreds of thousands of distinct CDR3 sequences in the sample, about a third were seen once. Sequenced: sorted CD4+, CD8+, or CD8+CD57+ T cells (not recorded which) from PBMCs. These receptors originate from a human donor with aplastic anemia. Both conserved end residues are trimmed from each CDR3. The D gene is left open where the match is weak.

TRBV6-2/TRBV6-3	TRBD1	ASSYSKTGGTVNSPLH
TRBV7-2	TRBD1	ASSFDRGQETQY
TRBV20-1	TRBD2	SARASGNDEQY
TRBV3-1	NA	ASSRSNGYEQY
TRBV2	TRBD1	ASNGQAPNYGYT
TRBV11-2	NA	ASSLGDTASTDTQY
TRBV2	NA	ASREARGEKLF
TRBV24-1	TRBD2	ASSFSSGSTDTQY
TRBV7-3	NA	ASSLRGAAYNEQF
TRBV27	NA	ASSFKYWGDGYT
TRBV5-1	NA	ASSFNGAGDSDQY
TRBV19	TRBD2	ASSINRLAGRNEQF
TRBV7-2	NA	ASSEGRGETQY
TRBV6-5	NA	ASSYQGLDTQY
TRBV6-5	NA	ASSVDAPLRGTIY
TRBV12-3/TRBV12-4	NA	ASSLLSDTEAF
TRBV19	TRBD1	ASSTVTGEYEQY
TRBV10-3	TRBD2	AIAETSGRGSTDTQY
TRBV6-1	TRBD1	ASSEGTGGSAF
TRBV5-6	NA	ASSFRTENIQY
TRBV7-6	NA	ASSTIEGYGYT
TRBV7-9	NA	ASSLGRNPGPTLH
TRBV2	TRBD1	ASRGTGQYNEQF
TRBV11-1	TRBD1	ASSTNPGQGSYNEQF
TRBV29-1	TRBD1	SLGQGNTEAF
TRBV2	NA	ASSPGREVRGYT